The 10 T cell receptor beta chains listed next were all sequenced from one sample in a study of cytomegalovirus exposure and HLA in healthy donors. 13 Jbeta primers and 60 Vbeta primers were used for the PCR. TCRdb's table, derived via immunoSEQ multiplex PCR, lists solely in-frame clones and lacks some. The data contain about 180,000 clones, more than 65% of them seen just once; the ten biggest clones take up approximately 1.2%. The sequenced sample was PBMCs. These receptors were obtained from a man in his thirties or forties in good health and CMV-seronegative.

The chain employs TRBV6-5 and TRBJ2-7, with 9 bases aligning to TRBD1. V trimming: 5 bases; J trimming: 4 bases; junction bases outside the gene matches: 6. Germline lookup yields CDR1 MNHEY and CDR2 SVGAGI. The CDR3 consists of 14 residues. CDR3 nucleotides: TGTGCCAGCAGTGAAGGGACAGGGACGTACGAGCAGTACTTC. This encodes CASSEGTGTYEQYF.

The chain recombines TRBV30 with TRBJ2-7; TRBD2 matches 12 bases. This CDR3 comprises 15 residues. With V trimmed by 4 bases and J by 9 bases, 13 bases remained unmatched. Germline V lookup: CDR1 GTSNPN, CDR2 SVGIG (reference sequence). The CDR3, as DNA: TGTGCCTGGAACCGGGGACTAGCGGGCCCCGGCGGGCAGTACTTC. It translates to CAWNRGLAGPGGQYF.

The chain employs TRBV5-4 and TRBJ2-7; TRBD1 might be the D (6 bases). V lost 6 bases, J lost 5 bases, and 21 bases lay in between. This CDR3 is built from 15 residues. Germline CDR1 and CDR2: SGHNT and YYREEE (reference sequence). CDR3 coding DNA: TGTGCCAGCACTCAAGTCCCACAGGGTATCCACGAGCAGTACTTC. Translating gives CASTQVPQGIHEQYF.

In its sample, this clone was seen once. The J gene is TRBJ2-1, the V gene TRBV4-2, with TRBD2 as a possible D gene (7 bases). Germline V gene data show CDR1 as LGHNA and CDR2 as YNFKEQ. The V gene lost 4 bases and the J gene lost 7 bases, with 20 bases spanning the gap. The CDR3 contains 16 residues. The CDR3, as DNA: TGTGCCAGCAGCCTCGACTGGGGGGGGGCGGGGAATGAGCAGTTCTTC. Translation: CASSLDWGGAGNEQFF.

This chain links TRBV7-9 with TRBJ2-1; 10 bases are a match to TRBD1. Germline loops: CDR1 SEHNR, CDR2 FQNEAQ (reference sequence). Trimming removed 1 base from V and 0 bases from J; junction bases left unmatched: 0. The CDR3 is 16 residues long. CDR3 loop: CASSLGDRGSYNEQFF. The CDR3, as DNA: TGTGCCAGCAGCTTAGGGGACAGGGGCTCCTACAATGAGCAGTTCTTC.

This chain joins TRBV18 and TRBJ1-6, with no clear D. Germline V CDR1 and CDR2: KGHSH, LQKENI. There are 13 residues in the CDR3. Trimming took off 2 bases at V and 10 bases at J, with 9 bases between the two ends. CDR3 in amino acids: CASSPTTVSPLHF. CDR3 DNA sequence: TGTGCCAGCTCACCAACAACCGTATCACCCCTCCACTTT.

The V call is TRBV30, the J call TRBJ2-1; D remains ambiguous. The germline V and J ends were trimmed by 2 bases and 3 bases, with 8 bases remaining between them. This CDR3 comprises 13 residues. From germline, CDR1 is GTSNPN and CDR2 SVGIG (reference sequence). CDR3 in DNA: TGTGCCTGGAGTATATGGAGCTACAATGAGCAGTTCTTC. Its protein product is CAWSIWSYNEQFF.

The gene calls are TRBV6-5 and TRBJ2-7; D might be TRBD1 (6 bases). Germline loops: CDR1 MNHEY, CDR2 SVGAGI. The CDR3 length is 15 residues. Trimming left V 6 bases short and J 0 bases short, with 15 bases between. CDR3 nucleotide sequence: TGTGCCAGCAGCCGGGACACATTTCCCTCCTACGAGCAGTACTTC. The encoded protein is CASSRDTFPSYEQYF.

The chain uses TRBV7-2 and TRBJ2-5; tentative D call: TRBD2 (7 bases). CDR1 is SGHTA, CDR2 FQGNSA, per germline. This CDR3 has 14 amino acids. The V end was cut by 1 base, the J end by 5 bases, with 11 bases between. DNA for the CDR3: TGTGCCAGCAGCTTAGGGGCGGGGGCGGAGACCCAGTACTTC. It specifies CASSLGAGAETQYF.

This clone was seen once. This rearrangement joins TRBV29-1 to TRBJ2-7; D is ambiguous. CDR3 length: 11 amino acids. In germline, CDR1 is SQVTM, CDR2 ANQGSEA. Deletions cut 7 bases from V and 0 bases from J, with 7 bases between. CDR3 amino acids: CSGECSYEQYF. CDR3 DNA sequence: TGCAGCGGAGAATGCTCCTACGAGCAGTACTTC.